The 8 T cell receptor beta chains below come from one sample, sequenced in a study of shared clonotypes between healthy human individuals. Profiling relied on immunoSEQ multiplex PCR, and the TCRdb table lists in-frame clones only, not all of them. The table includes under 1,100,000 clones, approximately 78% detected once. Material: memory CD4+ T cells from PBMCs. Subset indicated: CD45RA-negative fraction. Source of these receptors: a man younger than 30 in good health. Some clones in this sample may be carry-over from other donors' samples.

The chain is built from TRBV28 and TRBJ1-5; D remains unclear. Germline V gives CDR1 MDHEN, CDR2 SYDVKM. Deletions cut 5 bases from V and 5 bases from J, with 13 bases between. The CDR3 loop spans 14 amino acids. CDR3 DNA sequence: TGTGCCAGCAGTCACAGCGCGGGAGATCAGCCCCAGCATTTT. This encodes CASSHSAGDQPQHF.

The chain employs TRBV15 and TRBJ2-1; D is unresolved. This CDR3 is 13 amino acids long. V lost 1 base, J lost 9 bases, and 10 bases lay in between. Germline CDR1 and CDR2: LNHNV and YYDKDF (reference sequence). The CDR3 DNA is TGTGCCACCAGCAGAGGCAGGATAGGTGAGCAGTTCTTC. This sequence encodes CATSRGRIGEQFF.

A few counts support this clone. The V call is TRBV7-2, the J call TRBJ1-5; unclear D gene. The CDR3 consists of 13 residues. Between the trimmed V and J ends, which lost 1 base and 7 bases, there was a span of 8 bases. Germline-derived CDR1 and CDR2 are SGHTA and FQGNSA. CDR3 DNA: TGTGCCAGCAGCTTAGGATTGGGACAGCCCCAGCATTTT. It is translated as CASSLGLGQPQHF.

The rearrangement uses TRBV15 and TRBJ2-5, with D perhaps matching TRBD1 (6 bases). Germline values: CDR1 LNHNV, CDR2 YYDKDF (reference sequence). CDR3 length equals 13 residues. V lost 5 bases to trimming and J lost 5 bases, with 12 bases between them. The CDR3 region has the DNA TGTGCCACCAGCCAAGGGGGAGCGGAGACCCAGTACTTC. Its protein is CATSQGGAETQYF.

The chain couples TRBV29-1 to TRBJ1-2; tentative D call: TRBD1 (5 bases). Germline V gene data show CDR1 as SQVTM and CDR2 as ANQGSEA. V was shortened by 6 bases and J by 2 bases, with 13 bases between the two germline ends. The CDR3 is 13 amino acids. The DNA for the CDR3 is TGCAGCGTCGAAAAAGACAGAAACTATGGCTACACCTTC. It yields the protein CSVEKDRNYGYTF.

The chain joins TRBV5-5 to TRBJ1-2; D gene unclear. With 1 base removed from V and 2 bases from J, the gap between germline ends came to 12 bases. Germline CDR1 is SGHKS and CDR2 is YYEKEE (reference sequence). The CDR3 sequence is 15 residues long. The CDR3 reads CASSLSAAQNYGYTF. As DNA, the CDR3 is TGTGCCAGCAGCTTGTCGGCAGCTCAAAACTATGGCTACACCTTC.

CDR3 region: CASSPGQGLGYGYTF. The CDR3 coding sequence is TGCGCCAGCAGCCCCGGCCAGGGGCTCGGCTATGGCTACACCTTC. This chain connects TRBV5-1 to TRBJ1-2; possible D gene TRBD1, 6 bases. V lost 4 bases, J lost 4 bases, and 17 bases lay in between. CDR3 length: 15 amino acids. CDR1 is SGHRS, CDR2 YFSETQ, per germline.

V is TRBV4-1 and J is TRBJ1-3, with 7 bases identical to TRBD1. The CDR3 sequence is 16 residues long. Unmatched junction bases numbered 6, after V lost 4 bases and J lost 0 bases. The V gene's germline CDR1 is MGHRA and CDR2 YSYEKL. The CDR3: CASSPRDSVSGNTIYF. The CDR3 region has the DNA TGCGCCAGCAGCCCTCGGGACAGCGTCTCTGGAAACACCATATATTTT.